This entry lists 2 T cell receptor beta chains sequenced from one sample in a study of blood T cell repertoires in COVID-19. Only in-frame clones appear in the TCRdb table, and some are missing; sequencing was by immunoSEQ multiplex PCR. The sample lists 110,000 or so clones; approximately 82% were seen once. The sample consisted of peripheral blood. Every receptor here comes from a woman aged 55-69 years with acute or convalescent COVID-19.

The chain carries TRBV2 and TRBJ2-1; 7 bases are shared with TRBD1. Trimming at V came to 6 bases and at J to 8 bases, leaving 10 bases not matched to a gene. The V gene's germline CDR1 is SNHLY and CDR2 FYNNEI. The CDR3 consists of 14 residues. Written as DNA, the CDR3 is TGTGCCAGCAGCGCGACAGGGTTCAGGCATGAGCAGTTCTTC. It yields the protein CASSATGFRHEQFF. The full variable domain, rest sourced from reference TRBV2 and TRBJ2-1, is EPEVTQTPSHQVTQMGQEVILRCVPISNHLYFYWYRQILGQKVEFLVSFYNNEISEKSEIFDDQFSVERPDGSNFTLKIRSTKLEDSAMYFCASSATGFRHEQFFGPGTRLTVL.

The chain combines TRBV27 with TRBJ1-2; TRBD1 matches 7 bases. The CDR3 is 14 amino acids. V lost 2 bases, J lost 4 bases, and 4 bases stayed unmatched. The germline gives CDR1 MNHEY, CDR2 SMNVEV (reference sequence). The CDR3 sequence is CASSLGGQPYGYTF. Here the CDR3 DNA reads TGTGCCAGCAGTTTAGGGGGACAGCCCTATGGCTACACCTTC.